Sequencing of this T cell receptor (beta chain) was carried out in a study of T cells after yellow fever vaccination. This clonotype was recorded many times. The V and J ends lost 3 bases and 3 bases, in that order; junction bases with no gene match: 6. The CDR3 length is 14 residues. The V gene's germline CDR1 is SGHRS and CDR2 YFSETQ. Using its own MiXCR run on the 5' RACE reads, TCRdb lists one record per CDR3 protein. The data show about 26,000 distinct CDR3 sequences, 4.5% seen once. This chain joins TRBV5-1 and TRBJ2-7, with 7 nucleotides matching TRBD1. This TCR derives from a man aged 18-30 years who received the YFV17D yellow fever vaccine. The input for sequencing was PBMCs, either bulk or a sorted T-cell subset (CD4+, CD8+, memory, or dextramer-sorted; not recorded which), taken on the day of the yellow fever booster vaccination. The CDR3 nucleotides read TGCGCCAGCAGCTACCTTGGGGACAGCTACGAGCAGTACTTC. This sequence encodes CASSYLGDSYEQYF.